One and the same sample provided the 28 T cell receptor beta chains below, sequenced in a study of T cell responses to AZD1222 COVID-19 vaccine. Generated by immunoSEQ multiplex PCR, the TCRdb table keeps only in-frame clones and is missing some. The table has some 120,000 clones, more than 75% seen once; the top ten hold over 9.5%. The input for sequencing was peripheral blood, taken on day 0 of AZD1222 vaccination. All receptors come from an adult in good health.

V gene TRBV4-3 combines with J gene TRBJ2-2; 8 bases map to TRBD1. Germline-derived CDR1 and CDR2 are LGHNA and YSLEER. The CDR3 is 16 amino acids. J gave up 1 base and V 0 bases, and 1 base lay outside the gene matches. The CDR3, as DNA: TGCGCCAGCAGCCAAGATGGGACAGGGAACACCGGGGAGCTGTTTTTT. It is translated as CASSQDGTGNTGELFF.

The chain recombines TRBV7-3 with TRBJ1-3, with D unresolved. The V gene's germline CDR1 is SGHTA and CDR2 FQGTGA. The V end was cut by 2 bases, the J end by 2 bases, with 7 bases between. This CDR3 region has 14 residues. Here the CDR3 reads CASSLGGPGNTIYF. CDR3 nucleotides: TGTGCCAGCAGCTTAGGAGGGCCTGGAAACACCATATATTTT.

The chain employs TRBV21-1 and TRBJ2-1; the table calls TRBD2, which could not be checked here. TRBV21-1 is termed a pseudogene. The CDR3 contains 17 residues. The CDR3 loop is CASSKVGAGGPYNEQFF. In DNA form, the CDR3 reads TGTGCCAGCAGCAAAGTGGGCGCGGGGGGACCATACAATGAGCAGTTCTTC.

This clone was observed once. The V and J genes are TRBV18 and TRBJ1-5, with a possible D match to TRBD1 (5 bases). Trimming removed 3 bases at V and 5 bases at J, with 11 bases between. The germline V gene has CDR1 KGHSH and CDR2 LQKENI. The CDR3 has 14 residues. CDR3: CASSPTLTDQPQHF. The CDR3 DNA follows: TGTGCCAGCTCACCGACTTTGACAGATCAGCCCCAGCATTTT.

V usage is TRBV5-1 and J usage is TRBJ2-7, with 8 bases that match TRBD2. CDR3 length: 15 residues. The germline V gene has CDR1 SGHRS and CDR2 YFSETQ. J gave up 7 bases and V 0 bases, and 9 bases lay outside the gene matches. The CDR3 is CASSLASGGPREQYF. The CDR3 DNA follows: TGCGCCAGCAGCTTGGCGTCGGGGGGGCCTAGGGAGCAGTACTTC.

J is TRBJ1-1 and V is TRBV2, with D perhaps TRBD1 (6 bases). Germline CDR1 SNHLY, CDR2 FYNNEI. This CDR3 is built from 16 residues. Trimming shortened V by 7 bases and J by 0 bases, and 18 bases separated the two germline ends. The CDR3 sequence is CASTWTVPVMNTEAFF. The CDR3 DNA reads as TGTGCCAGCACCTGGACAGTACCAGTAATGAACACTGAAGCTTTCTTT.

This chain links TRBV19 with TRBJ1-4; no reliable D call. The germline V gene has CDR1 LNHDA and CDR2 SQIVND (reference sequence). V lost 4 bases, J lost 13 bases, and 13 bases lay in between. The CDR3 totals 12 residues. As DNA, the CDR3 is TGTGCCAGTAGTACCCCCCGGGGAGTACTGTTTTTT. It specifies CASSTPRGVLFF. Filled out from reference TRBV19 and TRBJ1-4, the complete variable domain reads DGGITQSPKYLFRKEGQNVTLSCEQNLNHDAMYWYRQDPGQGLRLIYYSQIVNDFQKGDIAEGYSVSREKKESFPLTVTSAQKNPTAFYLCASSTPRGVLFFGSGTQLSVL.

The rearrangement links TRBV6-5 to TRBJ1-5; tentatively, D is TRBD1 (5 bases). The CDR3 runs 13 residues. From germline, CDR1 is MNHEY and CDR2 SVGAGI. The DNA for the CDR3 is TGTAACTGGATTCGGGGGGGCAATCAGCCCCAGCATTTT. Protein: CNWIRGGNQPQHF.

This rearrangement joins TRBV7-6 to TRBJ2-3; 7 bases agree with TRBD2. The germline V gene has CDR1 SGHVS and CDR2 FNYEAQ. V trimming: 1 base; J trimming: 2 bases; junction bases outside the gene matches: 9. The CDR3 extends over 17 amino acids. CDR3 in amino acids: CASSLGSGAGVTDTQYF. As DNA, the CDR3 is TGTGCCAGCAGCTTAGGGAGCGGGGCGGGGGTCACAGATACGCAGTATTTT. Full variable domain (missing parts from reference TRBV7-6 and TRBJ2-3): GAGVSQSPRYKVTKRGQDVALRCDPISGHVSLYWYRQALGQGPEFLTYFNYEAQQDKSGLPNDRFSAERPEGSISTLTIQRTEQRDSAMYRCASSLGSGAGVTDTQYFGPGTRLTVL.

This clone was detected once. The chain couples TRBV18 to TRBJ2-3; the D is unclear. This CDR3 is 12 amino acids long. The germline CDR1 and CDR2 sequences are KGHSH and LQKENI. Trimming left V 5 bases short and J 0 bases short, with 3 bases between. The CDR3 bases are TGTGCCAGCTCAGAAAGCACAGATACGCAGTATTTT. It yields the protein CASSESTDTQYF.

The chain carries TRBV7-2 and TRBJ2-1; 11 nucleotides line up with TRBD2. Germline V lookup: CDR1 SGHTA, CDR2 FQGNSA. The junction had 9 bases not matched to a gene; V was cut back by 2 bases and J by 9 bases. The length of the CDR3 is 16 residues. Here the CDR3 reads CASSLLLAGAPGEQFF. The CDR3 coding sequence is TGTGCCAGCAGCTTACTACTAGCGGGAGCTCCAGGTGAGCAGTTCTTC.

The rearrangement joins TRBV29-1 to TRBJ2-7, with D unresolved. CDR3 length equals 12 residues. The germline gives CDR1 SQVTM, CDR2 ANQGSEA. V lost 7 bases to trimming and J lost 6 bases, with 16 bases between them. The DNA of the CDR3 is TGCAGCGCGGCGTTGATAAATCGCGAGCAGTACTTC. Encoded protein: CSAALINREQYF.

This clone was detected once. The rearrangement uses TRBV18 and TRBJ2-5; D gene unclear. Per the germline V gene, CDR1 is KGHSH and CDR2 is LQKENI. This CDR3 comprises 14 residues. V was cut by 5 bases and J by 5 bases, with 15 bases left in between. CDR3 in DNA: TGTGCCAGCTCATGGTCTCCCGGCTGGGAGACCCAGTACTTC. Protein product: CASSWSPGWETQYF.

Written as DNA, the CDR3 is TGTGCCAGCAGCCTACAGGGATATCCCGGGGAGCTGTTTTTT. It encodes CASSLQGYPGELFF. The V gene is TRBV27, the J gene TRBJ2-2; a possible D gene is TRBD1 (6 bases). Looked up from germline, CDR1 is MNHEY and CDR2 is SMNVEV (reference sequence). The V end lost 6 bases, the J end lost 6 bases, and 14 bases lay between the germline ends. This CDR3 spans 14 amino acids.

V and J are TRBV5-1 and TRBJ2-1; 9 bases match TRBD2. Germline CDR1 SGHRS, CDR2 YFSETQ. Trimming at V came to 2 bases and at J to 3 bases, leaving 9 bases not matched to a gene. The CDR3 runs 17 residues. The CDR3 bases are TGCGCCAGCAGCTTAGGGCTAGCGGGGTCGTACTACAATGAGCAGTTCTTC. The encoded protein is CASSLGLAGSYYNEQFF.

The genes are TRBV5-1 and TRBJ1-1, with D possibly matching TRBD1 (6 bases). V lost 1 base and J lost 5, with 15 bases in between. The germline V gene has CDR1 SGHRS and CDR2 YFSETQ. The length of the CDR3 is 15 residues. CDR3 nucleotide sequence: TGCGCCAGCAGCTTGACACAGGGCCGAGAGACTGAAGCTTTCTTT. Its protein is CASSLTQGRETEAFF.

The V call is TRBV7-8, the J call TRBJ1-5; D may be TRBD1 (5 bases). Germline V gene sequence: CDR1 SGHVS, CDR2 FQNEAQ. V lost 3 bases, J lost 4 bases, and 10 bases lay in between. The CDR3 is 14 residues long. CDR3 bases: TGTGCCAGCAGCTTCGTCAGGGATAATCAGCCCCAGCATTTT. Translating gives CASSFVRDNQPQHF.

The J gene is TRBJ2-3, the V gene TRBV3-1 (or the pseudogene TRBV3-2); 7 bases match TRBD2. CDR1 LGHDT and CDR2 YNNKEL come from the germline V gene (reference sequence). This CDR3 contains 14 residues. Germline trimming cut 1 base from V and 5 bases from J; bases unmatched to any gene: 3. The CDR3 is CASSQAASGDTQYF. As DNA, the CDR3 is TGTGCCAGCAGCCAAGCGGCTAGCGGAGATACGCAGTATTTT.

The chain uses TRBV19 and TRBJ1-3; D uncertain. Trimming left V 3 bases short and J 0 bases short, with 9 bases between. The CDR3 extends over 15 amino acids. Germline CDR1 and CDR2: LNHDA and SQIVND (reference sequence). Here the CDR3 reads CASSISAISGNTIYF. In nucleotides, the CDR3 is TGTGCCAGTAGTATCAGCGCCATCTCTGGAAACACCATATATTTT. The variable domain in full, completed from reference TRBV19 and TRBJ1-3, reads DGGITQSPKYLFRKEGQNVTLSCEQNLNHDAMYWYRQDPGQGLRLIYYSQIVNDFQKGDIAEGYSVSREKKESFPLTVTSAQKNPTAFYLCASSISAISGNTIYFGEGSWLTVV.

This clone has only one observation. V and J are TRBV5-1 and TRBJ1-1; TRBD1 matches 8 bases. The CDR3 loop spans 15 amino acids. CDR1 is SGHRS and CDR2 is YFSETQ in the germline V gene. The ends lost 4 bases at V and 1 base at J; junction bases unmatched: 6. CDR3 protein: CASSKTGAQNTEAFF. The CDR3, as DNA: TGCGCCAGCAGCAAGACAGGGGCCCAGAACACTGAAGCTTTCTTT. The full variable domain, completed using reference TRBV5-1 and TRBJ1-1, is KAGVTQTPRYLIKTRGQQVTLSCSPISGHRSVSWYQQTPGQGLQFLFEYFSETQRNKGNFPGRFSGRQFSNSRSEMNVSTLELGDSALYLCASSKTGAQNTEAFFGQGTRLTVV.

The chain employs TRBV6-5 and TRBJ1-5, with a possible D match to TRBD1 (5 bases). V was pared by 6 bases and J by 5 bases, with 14 bases between. CDR1 and CDR2 from the germline V gene are MNHEY and SVGAGI. This CDR3 has 14 residues. The CDR3 DNA reads TGTGCCAGCAGCGTCAACGGGGGAGATCAGCCCCAGCATTTT. Its translation: CASSVNGGDQPQHF.

The chain has TRBV11-2 and TRBJ2-1; 9 nucleotides align to TRBD2. Germline V gives CDR1 SGHAT, CDR2 FQNNGV. J was trimmed by 8 bases and V by 3 bases; bases with no gene match: 5. The CDR3 is made up of 14 amino acids. The CDR3 region is CASSLGGGAHEQFF. DNA of the CDR3: TGTGCCAGCAGCTTGGGCGGGGGGGCCCATGAGCAGTTCTTC.

The chain is built from TRBV18 and TRBJ1-2; 7 positions match TRBD1. This CDR3 spans 17 amino acids. Germline assignment: CDR1 KGHSH and CDR2 LQKENI. Germline trimming cut 4 bases from V and 3 bases from J; bases unmatched to any gene: 14. The CDR3 loop is CASSLIVRDRVDYGYTF. CDR3 bases: TGTGCCAGCTCACTTATCGTTCGGGACAGAGTAGACTATGGCTACACCTTC.

This chain connects TRBV19 to TRBJ2-2; unclear D gene. Germline V gives CDR1 LNHDA, CDR2 SQIVND (reference sequence). V shed 0 bases and J shed 1 base, with 15 bases lying between them. CDR3 length: 18 residues. In DNA form, the CDR3 reads TGTGCCAGTAGTATAGACCCCCTTTGGAGAGAGAACACCGGGGAGCTGTTTTTT. The encoded protein is CASSIDPLWRENTGELFF.

The chain links TRBV19 to TRBJ1-1; 7 bases fit TRBD1. The trim removed 3 bases at V and 4 bases at J, leaving 5 bases unmatched. CDR3 size: 14 residues. Germline V CDR1 and CDR2: LNHDA, SQIVND (reference sequence). The CDR3 here is CASSMRQGSTEAFF. The DNA for the CDR3 is TGTGCCAGTAGTATGAGACAGGGATCCACTGAAGCTTTCTTT.

The rearrangement links TRBV28 to TRBJ2-2, with D possibly being TRBD2 (6 bases). The germline V and J ends were trimmed by 4 bases and 1 base, with 7 bases remaining between them. The CDR3 is 14 residues long. Per germline, CDR1 MDHEN and CDR2 SYDVKM. The CDR3 coding sequence is TGTGCCAGCAGTTGGGGGGTGAACACCGGGGAGCTGTTTTTT. Protein product: CASSWGVNTGELFF.

The chain is built from TRBV7-2 and TRBJ2-7; 9 bases align to TRBD1. Per the germline V gene, CDR1 is SGHTA and CDR2 is FQGNSA. V shed 0 bases and J 3 bases; nucleotides not matched to a gene: 6. This CDR3 spans 16 amino acids. In DNA, the CDR3 is TGTGCCAGCAGCTTAGCCGGACAGGGGCCGATCTACGAGCAGTACTTC. Protein sequence: CASSLAGQGPIYEQYF.

To note about this clone: Other nucleotide sequences from this sample produce the same CDR3. The V and J genes are TRBV5-1 and TRBJ2-3, with D unclear. This CDR3 contains 12 residues. V gave up 0 bases and J gave up 4 bases, with 3 bases separating them. Germline assignment: CDR1 SGHRS and CDR2 YFSETQ. CDR3: CASSLVPDTQYF. In DNA, the CDR3 is TGCGCCAGCAGCTTGGTCCCAGATACGCAGTATTTT. The full variable domain, with the rest looked up from reference TRBV5-1 and TRBJ2-3, is KAGVTQTPRYLIKTRGQQVTLSCSPISGHRSVSWYQQTPGQGLQFLFEYFSETQRNKGNFPGRFSGRQFSNSRSEMNVSTLELGDSALYLCASSLVPDTQYFGPGTRLTVL.